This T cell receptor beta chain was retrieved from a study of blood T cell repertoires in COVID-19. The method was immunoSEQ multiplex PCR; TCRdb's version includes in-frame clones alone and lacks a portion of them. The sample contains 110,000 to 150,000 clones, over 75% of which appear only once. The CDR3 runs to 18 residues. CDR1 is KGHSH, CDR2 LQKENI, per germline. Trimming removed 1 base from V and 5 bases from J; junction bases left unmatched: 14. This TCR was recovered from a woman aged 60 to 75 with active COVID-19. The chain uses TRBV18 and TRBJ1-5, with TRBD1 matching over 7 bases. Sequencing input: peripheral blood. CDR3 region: CASSPLNRGSSPYQPQHF. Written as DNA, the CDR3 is TGTGCCAGCTCACCACTGAACAGGGGCTCGTCACCTTATCAGCCCCAGCATTTT.